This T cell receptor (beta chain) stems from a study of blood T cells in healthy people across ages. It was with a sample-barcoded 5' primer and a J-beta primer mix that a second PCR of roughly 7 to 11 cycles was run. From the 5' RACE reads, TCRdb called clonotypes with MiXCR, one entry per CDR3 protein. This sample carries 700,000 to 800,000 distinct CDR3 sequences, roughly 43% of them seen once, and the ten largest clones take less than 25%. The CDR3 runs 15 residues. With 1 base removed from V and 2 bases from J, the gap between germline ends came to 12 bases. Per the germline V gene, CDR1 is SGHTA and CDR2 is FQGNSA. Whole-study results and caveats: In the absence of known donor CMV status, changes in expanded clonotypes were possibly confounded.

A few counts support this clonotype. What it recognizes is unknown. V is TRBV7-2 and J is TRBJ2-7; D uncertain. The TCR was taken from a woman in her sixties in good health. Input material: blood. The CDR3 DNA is TGTGCCAGCAGCTTAGATCCAGGTGGGGCCTACGAGCAGTACTTC. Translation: CASSLDPGGAYEQYF.